This T cell receptor (beta chain) is from a study of OX40 agonist ivuxolimab in advanced cancers. Sequenced by immunoSEQ multiplex PCR; TCRdb stores in-frame clones only, minus some. The sample includes 70,000 or so clones, roughly 85% seen only once; the top ten take less than 5%. The germline V gene encodes CDR1 LNHDA and CDR2 SQIVND (reference sequence). This CDR3 spans 14 amino acids. V was pared by 4 bases and J by 0 bases, with 9 bases between. The receptor's source is an adult with an advanced solid tumor such as melanoma, head and neck, liver or kidney cancer. Sequenced material: CD4+ or CD8+ T cells sorted from blood, taken in a trial of the OX40 agonist ivuxolimab. The rearrangement uses TRBV19 and TRBJ1-2, with D possibly TRBD1 on 5 matching bases. DNA for the CDR3: TGTGCCAGTAGTACCGGGGCCGCTAACTATGGCTACACCTTC. Translating it yields CASSTGAANYGYTF. Supplemented by reference TRBV19 and TRBJ1-2, the full variable domain reads DGGITQSPKYLFRKEGQNVTLSCEQNLNHDAMYWYRQDPGQGLRLIYYSQIVNDFQKGDIAEGYSVSREKKESFPLTVTSAQKNPTAFYLCASSTGAANYGYTFGSGTRLTVV.